This T cell receptor (beta chain) was profiled in a study of blood T cell repertoires in COVID-19. Overall study context: Italy, Spain and the United States were the sources of the convalescent and acute COVID-19 samples.

In the authors' methods: For nucleated cells, counts were estimated from reference gene primer amplification. Clones were sequenced by immunoSEQ multiplex PCR, and TCRdb holds only the in-frame ones, with some missing. From that table come the V and J calls and clone size; the DNA was used to work out D and trimming. The repertoire holds about 140,000 clones, with over 75% as singletons. Germline CDR1 and CDR2: LGHDT and YNNKEL (reference sequence). V dropped 11 bases and J dropped 1; count of bases not matched to a gene: 13. This CDR3 has 16 residues. The chain links TRBV3-1 (or the pseudogene TRBV3-2) to TRBJ2-2; 7 bases match TRBD1. Sequencing was carried out using peripheral blood. This sequence was found in a man aged 50 or older with acute or convalescent COVID-19. DNA for the CDR3: TGTGCCGGCACCTCAACCTGGGACAGGAACACCGGGGAGCTGTTTTTT. It codes for CAGTSTWDRNTGELFF.